The next 29 T cell receptor beta chains were all read from a single sample in a study of T cell responses to AZD1222 COVID-19 vaccine. Assay used: immunoSEQ multiplex PCR; TCRdb lists only in-frame clones, some missing. The data show tens of thousands of clones, with about 83% seen just once and around 10% held by the top ten. Sequenced here: peripheral blood, sampled 28 days after the second AZD1222 dose. The receptors shown here come from an adult who received the AZD1222 COVID-19 vaccine.

V is TRBV5-1 and J is TRBJ1-5, with 10 bases that match TRBD1. Trimming at V came to 8 bases and at J to 3 bases, leaving 14 bases not matched to a gene. This CDR3 is 17 amino acids long. The germline CDR1 and CDR2 sequences are SGHRS and YFSETQ. This CDR3 reads CASPTPGQGYFNQPQHF. As DNA, the CDR3 is TGCGCCAGTCCGACCCCGGGACAGGGGTACTTCAATCAGCCCCAGCATTTT.

This clone has a single count. J is TRBJ1-5 and V is TRBV6-5; D remains unclear. V was clipped by 6 bases and J by 1 base, with 13 bases between them. Per the germline V gene, CDR1 is MNHEY and CDR2 is SVGAGI. The CDR3 spans 15 residues. CDR3 region: CASSRGWSSNQPQHF. The CDR3 DNA reads as TGTGCCAGCAGCCGGGGATGGTCGAGCAATCAGCCCCAGCATTTT.

This clone occurred once. The chain employs TRBV6-5 and TRBJ1-5; a weak D match, TRBD1 (5 bases). Trimming removed 5 bases at V and 2 bases at J, with 13 bases between. Germline assignment: CDR1 MNHEY and CDR2 SVGAGI. The CDR3 length is 15 residues. CDR3 nucleotide sequence: TGTGCCAGCAGTCGACAGAGAATGGGCAATCAGCCCCAGCATTTT. This sequence encodes CASSRQRMGNQPQHF.

The DNA for the CDR3 is TGTGCCAGCGGACCGGGCTCTAATTCACCCCTCCACTTT. Encoded protein: CASGPGSNSPLHF. The chain employs TRBV11-1 and TRBJ1-6, with no clear D. V lost 8 bases to trimming and J lost 6 bases, with 11 bases between them. Germline V gene sequence: CDR1 SGHAT, CDR2 FQDESV (reference sequence). The CDR3 consists of 13 residues.

This clone was seen more than once but under ten times. J is TRBJ1-2 and V is TRBV5-1, with TRBD1 identical over 7 bases. Germline CDR1 and CDR2: SGHRS and YFSETQ. CDR3 length equals 14 residues. The trim removed 2 bases at V and 4 bases at J, leaving 5 bases unmatched. The CDR3 reads CASSFNEGAYGYTF. CDR3 nucleotides: TGCGCCAGCAGCTTTAACGAGGGGGCCTATGGCTACACCTTC.

This chain uses TRBV4-3 with TRBJ2-7; D possibly corresponds to TRBD1 (6 bases). From germline, CDR1 is LGHNA and CDR2 YSLEER. V dropped 2 bases and J dropped 6 bases, with 17 bases sitting between them. This CDR3 has 15 amino acids. Here the CDR3 reads CASSQLPIEGGEQYF. Written as DNA, the CDR3 is TGCGCCAGCAGCCAACTACCTATTGAAGGGGGCGAGCAGTACTTC.

For the CDR3, the DNA is TGTGCCAGCAACCCTCATAGGGGCGGTCCGAACACCGGGGAGCTGTTTTTT. It yields the protein CASNPHRGGPNTGELFF. The chain links TRBV7-9 to TRBJ2-2, with TRBD1 as a possible D gene (5 bases). CDR1 SEHNR and CDR2 FQNEAQ come from the germline V gene (reference sequence). This CDR3 comprises 17 residues. The V end was cut by 7 bases, the J end by 0 bases, with 18 bases between.

J is TRBJ2-3 and V is TRBV6-5, with 9 bases aligning to TRBD1. The junction had 4 bases not matched to a gene; V was cut back by 6 bases and J by 3 bases. Germline V lookup: CDR1 MNHEY, CDR2 SVGAGI. The CDR3 has 14 amino acids. The CDR3 here is CASRIDRGTDTQYF. CDR3 coding DNA: TGTGCCAGCAGGATCGACAGGGGGACAGATACGCAGTATTTT.

This chain connects TRBV6-5 to TRBJ2-5; 7 positions match TRBD2. Looked up from germline, CDR1 is MNHEY and CDR2 is SVGAGI. CDR3 length equals 15 residues. With V trimmed by 2 bases and J by 0 bases, 3 bases remained unmatched. CDR3 region: CASSYTGGYQETQYF. CDR3 DNA sequence: TGTGCCAGCAGTTACACCGGGGGGTACCAAGAGACCCAGTACTTC.

As DNA, the CDR3 is TGTGCCATCGGGGTGCTGAACACTGAAGCTTTCTTT. This sequence encodes CAIGVLNTEAFF. The chain uses TRBV10-3 and TRBJ1-1; D gene unclear. Trimming removed 8 bases at V and 0 bases at J, with 7 bases between. Germline-derived CDR1 and CDR2 are ENHRY and SYGVKD. The CDR3 covers 12 residues.

This sequence joins TRBV28 and TRBJ1-3; 7 bases line up with TRBD1. V shed 6 bases, J shed 2 bases, and the junction held 4 bases outside the gene matches. The CDR3 runs to 14 residues. Germline CDR1 and CDR2: MDHEN and SYDVKM. This CDR3 reads CASSLDRAGNTIYF. CDR3 nucleotides: TGTGCCAGCAGCTTAGACAGGGCTGGAAACACCATATATTTT.

V usage is TRBV27 and J usage is TRBJ1-2, with 8 bases aligning to TRBD1. The CDR3 has 14 residues. Germline trimming cut 3 bases from V and 8 bases from J; bases unmatched to any gene: 8. Germline V gene sequence: CDR1 MNHEY, CDR2 SMNVEV (reference sequence). The CDR3, as DNA: TGTGCCAGCAGTTTCTCGGCAGGGGGCCCGGGCTACACCTTC. Amino acids: CASSFSAGGPGYTF.

J is TRBJ1-3 and V is TRBV28; D call uncertain. This CDR3 has 12 amino acids. Germline V CDR1 and CDR2: MDHEN, SYDVKM. For the CDR3, the DNA is TGTGCTACCCGTGGGAGAGGGAGCACCATATATTTT. It yields the protein CATRGRGSTIYF.

This chain joins TRBV7-3 and TRBJ1-5; 7 bases match TRBD1. The J segment lost 5 bases and the V segment lost 3 bases, leaving 25 bases of the junction unmatched. There are 21 residues in the CDR3. Germline V lookup: CDR1 SGHTA, CDR2 FQGTGA. CDR3 nucleotides: TGTGCCAGCAGCTTTCCACAGCGTATCACTTTCCCGCCTAGGGGGCATCAGCCCCAGCATTTT. This translates into CASSFPQRITFPPRGHQPQHF.

The chain has TRBV5-6 and TRBJ2-7; D might be TRBD1 (5 bases). Deletions cut 3 bases from V and 3 bases from J, with 7 bases between. The germline CDR1 and CDR2 sequences are SGHDT and YYEEEE. The CDR3 extends over 12 amino acids. CDR3 sequence reads: CASSYDSYEQYF. The CDR3 nucleotides are TGTGCCAGCAGCTATGACAGCTACGAGCAGTACTTC. The variable domain in full, with the rest retrieved from reference TRBV5-6 and TRBJ2-7, is DAGVTQSPTHLIKTRGQQVTLRCSPKSGHDTVSWYQQALGQGPQFIFQYYEEEERQRGNFPDRFSGHQFPNYSSELNVNALLLGDSALYLCASSYDSYEQYFGPGTRLTVT.

The V gene is TRBV7-2, the J gene TRBJ2-7; D gene unclear. This CDR3 is built from 12 residues. V was pared by 2 bases and J by 3 bases, with 5 bases between. Germline-derived CDR1 and CDR2 are SGHTA and FQGNSA. CDR3 coding DNA: TGTGCCAGCAGCTTATTTCACTACGAGCAGTACTTC. Translation gives CASSLFHYEQYF.

The chain has TRBV2 and TRBJ1-6; 9 bases match TRBD1. With V trimmed by 1 base and J by 18 bases, 1 base remained unmatched. The CDR3 runs 11 residues. The germline V gene encodes CDR1 SNHLY and CDR2 FYNNEI. CDR3 protein: CASSEETGGHF. CDR3 sequence (DNA): TGTGCCAGCAGTGAAGAGACAGGGGGCCACTTT.

This clone was recorded once. This chain links TRBV3-1 (or the pseudogene TRBV3-2) with TRBJ2-1; 8 bases are a match to TRBD2. V was pared by 1 base and J by 5 bases, with 4 bases of the junction left unmatched. Germline V lookup: CDR1 LGHDT, CDR2 YNNKEL (reference sequence). This CDR3 has 15 amino acids. Here the CDR3 DNA reads TGTGCCAGCAGCCAAGTCCCCGGGGGGGACAATGAGCAGTTCTTC. It is translated as CASSQVPGGDNEQFF.

The rearrangement links TRBV18 to TRBJ1-1, with a possible D match to TRBD1 (6 bases). This CDR3 contains 15 residues. The V gene's germline CDR1 is KGHSH and CDR2 LQKENI. V lost 0 bases, J lost 1 base, and 9 bases lay in between. In nucleotides, the CDR3 is TGTGCCAGCTCACCACCGCAGGGGTGGAACACTGAAGCTTTCTTT. Its protein product is CASSPPQGWNTEAFF. The full variable domain, completed using reference TRBV18 and TRBJ1-1, is NAGVMQNPRHLVRRRGQEARLRCSPMKGHSHVYWYRQLPEEGLKFMVYLQKENIIDESGMPKERFSAEFPKEGPSILRIQQVVRGDSAAYFCASSPPQGWNTEAFFGQGTRLTVV.

The chain couples TRBV7-9 to TRBJ2-7; D gene ambiguous. V was pared by 4 bases and J by 2 bases, with 3 bases between. Germline CDR1 reads SEHNR; CDR2 reads FQNEAQ (reference sequence). The CDR3 sequence is 11 residues long. The CDR3 loop is CASSSAYEQYF. CDR3 DNA: TGTGCCAGCAGCTCCGCCTACGAGCAGTACTTC.

This clone was recorded only once. V gene TRBV10-3 combines with J gene TRBJ1-4; TRBD1 agrees at 8 bases. CDR3 length: 15 residues. Germline V lookup: CDR1 ENHRY, CDR2 SYGVKD. The junction had 3 bases not matched to a gene; V was cut back by 1 base and J by 5 bases. The DNA for the CDR3 is TGTGCCATCAGTGAGTTGGGGACAGGAAATGAAAAACTGTTTTTT. Protein: CAISELGTGNEKLFF.

The V gene is TRBV28, the J gene TRBJ2-7; D tentatively fits TRBD1 or TRBD2 (5 bases each). The V gene's germline CDR1 is MDHEN and CDR2 SYDVKM. V shed 3 bases and J shed 4 bases, with 16 bases lying between them. The CDR3 has 15 residues. The chain's CDR3 is CASSFPGTRIYEQYF. CDR3 DNA: TGTGCCAGCAGTTTCCCCGGGACGAGGATTTACGAGCAGTACTTC. Filled out from reference TRBV28 and TRBJ2-7, the complete variable domain reads DVKVTQSSRYLVKRTGEKVFLECVQDMDHENMFWYRQDPGLGLRLIYFSYDVKMKEKGDIPEGYSVSREKKERFSLILESASTNQTSMYLCASSFPGTRIYEQYFGPGTRLTVT.

The CDR3 DNA sequence: TGTGCCAGCAGCCAAGATTGGGGCCAGATGCCATACAATGAGCAGTTCTTC. It is translated as CASSQDWGQMPYNEQFF. The rearrangement uses TRBV4-2 and TRBJ2-1; D might be TRBD1 (5 bases). CDR1 and CDR2 from the germline V gene are LGHNA and YNFKEQ. The CDR3 has 17 amino acids. Trimming removed 0 bases from V and 4 bases from J, with 16 bases in between.

This sequence joins TRBV6-5 and TRBJ1-1; 8 bases are a match to TRBD1. V was pared by 2 bases and J by 5 bases, with 4 bases of the junction left unmatched. The CDR3 loop spans 14 amino acids. CDR1 is MNHEY and CDR2 is SVGAGI in the germline V gene. The CDR3 is CASSYRQGRTEAFF. CDR3 sequence (DNA): TGTGCCAGCAGTTACCGACAGGGGAGGACTGAAGCTTTCTTT.

This sequence joins TRBV5-4 and TRBJ1-2; D perhaps matches TRBD1 (5 bases). The germline CDR1 and CDR2 sequences are SGHNT and YYREEE (reference sequence). This CDR3 is 14 amino acids long. V dropped 4 bases and J dropped 8 bases, with 18 bases sitting between them. Here the CDR3 DNA reads TGTGCCAGCAGCCTAGGGACCCTCCCACCCGGCTACACCTTC. Its translation: CASSLGTLPPGYTF. Drawing the rest from reference TRBV5-4 and TRBJ1-2, the complete variable domain is ETGVTQSPTHLIKTRGQQVTLRCSSQSGHNTVSWYQQALGQGPQFIFQYYREEENGRGNFPPRFSGLQFPNYSSELNVNALELDDSALYLCASSLGTLPPGYTFGSGTRLTVV.

In this sample, this clone turned up once. The chain is built from TRBV7-6 and TRBJ2-5, with D hard to call. Germline assignment: CDR1 SGHVS and CDR2 FNYEAQ. V gave up 1 base and J gave up 5 bases, with 14 bases separating them. The CDR3 is 15 residues long. The CDR3 loop reads CASSLGSLPAETQYF. The CDR3 DNA follows: TGTGCCAGCAGCTTAGGTTCACTGCCGGCGGAGACCCAGTACTTC.

The V and J genes are TRBV7-8 and TRBJ1-5; 7 bases match TRBD1. The V segment lost 5 bases and the J segment 1 base; nucleotides outside the gene matches: 8. The CDR3 runs to 16 residues. Germline V gene lookup returns CDR1 SGHVS and CDR2 FQNEAQ. The DNA of the CDR3 is TGTGCCAGCAGCCCCAGACAGGGTACAAGCAATCAGCCCCAGCATTTT. It yields the protein CASSPRQGTSNQPQHF.

The J gene is TRBJ2-7, the V gene TRBV28, with D possibly TRBD1 on 6 matching bases. V was trimmed by 7 bases and J by 4 bases, leaving 11 bases between them. CDR3 size: 12 residues. The germline V gene has CDR1 MDHEN and CDR2 SYDVKM. The CDR3 here is CASTNREYEQYF. CDR3 sequence (DNA): TGTGCCAGCACCAACAGGGAATACGAGCAGTACTTC.

This clone was found once. The chain uses TRBV28 and TRBJ2-7; tentative D call: TRBD1 (5 bases). Germline V gene sequence: CDR1 MDHEN, CDR2 SYDVKM. The CDR3 is 14 residues long. Between the trimmed V and J ends, which lost 3 bases and 3 bases, there was a span of 12 bases. As DNA, the CDR3 is TGTGCCAGCAGTTTGACAGATAGGTTCTACGAGCAGTACTTC. Amino acids: CASSLTDRFYEQYF.